This paragraph reports one T cell receptor beta chain. Unique molecular identifiers were incorporated into the prepared TCRbeta library. TCRdb called the PCR reads again in MiXCR, with one record for every CDR3 protein. This table has approximately 520,000 distinct CDR3 sequences, over 10% appearing once. CDR1 MNHEY and CDR2 SVGEGT come from the germline V gene. This CDR3 has 15 residues. The V and J ends lost 2 bases and 8 bases respectively, with 16 bases between them. The data were obtained in a study of T-cell reconstitution after alpha-beta-depleted transplantation in children. The material sequenced was PBMCs, mostly from graft donor cells, taken 180 days after TCRalphabeta/CD19-depleted stem cell transplant. This chain uses TRBV6-2 or TRBV6-3 with TRBJ2-1; D is uncertain. The TCR originated in a female patient under 10 years old who had a stem cell transplant for aplastic anemia, so the T cells may come from the graft donor. The CDR3 region has the DNA TGTGCCAGCAGTTACGATTCGGTTACGGACGATGAGCAGTTCTTC. Translated, it gives CASSYDSVTDDEQFF.